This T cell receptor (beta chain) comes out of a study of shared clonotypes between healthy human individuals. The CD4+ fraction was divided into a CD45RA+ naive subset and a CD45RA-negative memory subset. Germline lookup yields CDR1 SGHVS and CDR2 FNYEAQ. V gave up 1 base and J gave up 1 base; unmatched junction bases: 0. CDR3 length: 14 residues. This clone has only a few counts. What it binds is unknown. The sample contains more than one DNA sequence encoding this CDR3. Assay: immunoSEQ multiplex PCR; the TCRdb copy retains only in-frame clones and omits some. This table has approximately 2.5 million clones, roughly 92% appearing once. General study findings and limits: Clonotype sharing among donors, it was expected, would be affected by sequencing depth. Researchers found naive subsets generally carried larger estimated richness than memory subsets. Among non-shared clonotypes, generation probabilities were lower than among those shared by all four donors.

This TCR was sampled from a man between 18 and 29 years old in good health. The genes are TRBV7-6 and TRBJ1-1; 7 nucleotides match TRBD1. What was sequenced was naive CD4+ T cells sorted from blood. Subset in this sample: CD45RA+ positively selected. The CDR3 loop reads CASSLGTGNTEAFF. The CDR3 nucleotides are TGTGCCAGCAGCTTAGGGACAGGGAACACTGAAGCTTTCTTT.